These 23 T cell receptor beta chains originate from one sample sequenced in a study of blood T cells in healthy people across ages. A second about 7 to 11 cycle PCR used barcoded and J-beta primers. One entry per CDR3 protein, called by TCRdb with MiXCR from the 5' RACE reads. The sample has some 760,000 distinct CDR3 sequences; approximately 25% are singletons. The sample was also linked to a second study, of T cells of mothers and their children.

Sequencing was done on a sample of blood. Every receptor here comes from a boy aged 10-17 years in good health.

The chain employs TRBV6-5 and TRBJ1-2; 8 nucleotides agree with TRBD1. Germline V CDR1 and CDR2: MNHEY, SVGAGI. Losses at the gene ends were 2 bases for V and 6 bases for J; bases not matched to a gene: 5. This CDR3 comprises 14 residues. CDR3 nucleotide sequence: TGTGCCAGCAGTTACGGGGACAGGTTCGATGGCTACACCTTC. Translation: CASSYGDRFDGYTF.

As DNA, the CDR3 is TGTGCCAGCAGCAAAGTTCAGGGTGTTAGGTCCTACGAGCAGTACTTC. The encoded protein is CASSKVQGVRSYEQYF. The chain combines TRBV21-1 with TRBJ2-7; the table's TRBD1 call for D was not verified on the DNA. TRBV21-1 counts as a pseudogene. The CDR3 loop spans 16 amino acids.

The chain carries TRBV6-6 and TRBJ2-3; no firm D call. The CDR3 has 16 amino acids. The V end lost 0 bases, the J end lost 4 bases, and 14 bases lay between the germline ends. CDR1 and CDR2 from the germline V gene are MNHNY and SVGAGI (reference sequence). CDR3 in amino acids: CASSYSLLGTADTQYF. CDR3 nucleotide sequence: TGTGCCAGCAGTTACTCGTTGTTGGGTACAGCAGATACGCAGTATTTT.

The V call is TRBV7-2, the J call TRBJ2-1; D ambiguous. Germline V gives CDR1 SGHTA, CDR2 FQGNSA. This CDR3 has 12 residues. V was cut by 5 bases and J by 6 bases, with 8 bases left in between. CDR3 region: CASSPHVNEQFF. CDR3 nucleotide sequence: TGTGCCAGCAGCCCCCATGTCAATGAGCAGTTCTTC.

This clonotype has only a few counts. The chain employs TRBV28 and TRBJ2-2, with TRBD1 matching 9 bases. Per germline, CDR1 MDHEN and CDR2 SYDVKM. This CDR3 is built from 17 residues. Trimming removed 6 bases from V and 1 base from J; junction bases left unmatched: 9. The CDR3 region has the DNA TGTGCCAGCAGGAAGAGTTGGGACAGGGAGAACACCGGGGAGCTGTTTTTT. It translates to CASRKSWDRENTGELFF.

The chain employs TRBV27 and TRBJ2-1; D not certain. The germline gives CDR1 MNHEY, CDR2 SMNVEV (reference sequence). The ends were cut back, 5 bases at V and 4 bases at J, with 9 bases in the middle. CDR3 length: 13 residues. This CDR3 is CASSIDHYNEQFF. CDR3 nucleotide sequence: TGTGCCAGCAGTATCGACCATTACAATGAGCAGTTCTTC.

Only one count was recorded for this clonotype. The rearrangement uses TRBV28 and TRBJ1-2, with D perhaps TRBD1 (6 bases). There are 14 residues in the CDR3. Deletions cut 10 bases from V and 7 bases from J, with 22 bases between. The germline V gene has CDR1 MDHEN and CDR2 SYDVKM. CDR3 coding DNA: TGTGCCACCAGGGGACCACCGATTGTTAGTGGCTACACCTTC. It codes for CATRGPPIVSGYTF.

There are a few counts of this clonotype. This sequence joins TRBV9 and TRBJ2-1; D unclear. Germline values: CDR1 SGDLS, CDR2 YYNGEE. The CDR3 is 15 amino acids. V dropped 4 bases and J dropped 0 bases, with 11 bases sitting between them. This CDR3 is CASSPQSLSYNEQFF. The CDR3 coding sequence is TGTGCCAGCAGCCCTCAGAGCCTCTCCTACAATGAGCAGTTCTTC.

This sequence joins TRBV7-2 and TRBJ2-5; D tentatively fits TRBD1 or TRBD2 (5 bases each). TRBJ2-1 matches the DNA end more closely, so the J call is doubtful. The CDR3 runs 16 residues. Per germline, CDR1 SGHTA and CDR2 FQGNSA. CDR3 DNA sequence: TGTGCCAGCAGCCCCGACCGGGGCCTGGGGTCGAATGAGCAGTTCTTC. Protein: CASSPDRGLGSNEQFF.

The CDR3 reads CATSGPAGFHEQYF. For the CDR3, the DNA is TGTGCCACCAGTGGCCCCGCAGGGTTCCACGAGCAGTACTTC. V usage is TRBV24-1 and J usage is TRBJ2-5; D perhaps matches TRBD1 (5 bases). The closer fit of TRBJ2-7 to the DNA end suggests the J call may be wrong. The V gene's germline CDR1 is KGHDR and CDR2 SFDVKD. The CDR3 length is 14 residues.

In its sample, this clonotype was seen once. This chain links TRBV29-1 with TRBJ2-1; perhaps TRBD2 as D (6 bases). The CDR3 extends over 13 amino acids. CDR1 and CDR2 (germline): SQVTM, ANQGSEA. V lost 3 bases, J lost 6 bases, and 12 bases lay in between. This chain's CDR3 is CSVDGGMANEQFF. In nucleotides, the CDR3 is TGCAGCGTTGATGGGGGGATGGCCAATGAGCAGTTCTTC.

This sequence joins TRBV9 and TRBJ1-2, with TRBD1 matching 9 bases. In germline, CDR1 is SGDLS, CDR2 YYNGEE. The ends lost 3 bases at V and 2 bases at J; junction bases unmatched: 2. This CDR3 is built from 14 residues. CDR3 residues: CASSAGTGNYGYTF. DNA for the CDR3: TGTGCCAGCAGCGCCGGGACAGGGAACTATGGCTACACCTTC.

The genes are TRBV2 and TRBJ2-7; D is ambiguous. Germline lookup yields CDR1 SNHLY and CDR2 FYNNEI. This CDR3 is 12 amino acids long. Trimming removed 9 bases at V and 4 bases at J, with 13 bases between. CDR3 DNA sequence: TGTGCCAGTAAAGGGCTTCGGTACGAGCAGTACTTC. This codes for CASKGLRYEQYF.

CDR3: CSASSVSGANVLTF. CDR3 in DNA: TGCAGTGCTAGCAGCGTCTCTGGGGCCAACGTCCTGACTTTC. The rearrangement joins TRBV20-1 to TRBJ2-6; D uncertain. Germline lookup yields CDR1 DFQATT and CDR2 SNEGSKA (reference sequence). V was clipped by 3 bases and J by 0 bases, with 6 bases between them. The CDR3 runs 14 residues.

This clonotype was seen repeatedly, ten times or more. The chain uses TRBV6-2 or TRBV6-3 and TRBJ2-1, with D tentatively TRBD2 (5 bases). Trimming took 2 bases from V and 9 from J, leaving 8 bases between them. This CDR3 is 12 amino acids long. Germline CDR1 MNHEY, CDR2 SVGEGT. CDR3 in DNA: TGTGCCAGCAGTTACCGCGGAGGTGAGCAGTTCTTC. It specifies CASSYRGGEQFF.

This clonotype was detected only a few times. This chain uses TRBV29-1 with TRBJ2-3, with D uncertain. Germline V CDR1 and CDR2: SQVTM, ANQGSEA. This CDR3 has 13 amino acids. Trimming stripped 2 bases from V and 6 bases from J, with 12 bases between. The CDR3 here is CSVELGRRDTQYF. Here the CDR3 DNA reads TGCAGCGTTGAACTGGGAAGACGGGATACGCAGTATTTT.

The rearrangement joins TRBV6-2 or TRBV6-3 to TRBJ1-1; 8 bases fit TRBD1. The V gene's germline CDR1 is MNHEY and CDR2 SVGEGT. The CDR3 length is 15 residues. Trimming removed 5 bases from V and 1 base from J; junction bases left unmatched: 6. This CDR3 is CASSRAGTGNTEAFF. The DNA for the CDR3 is TGTGCCAGCAGTCGAGCCGGGACAGGGAACACTGAAGCTTTCTTT.

The table lists this clonotype with a few counts. V is TRBV2 and J is TRBJ2-5; D remains unclear. The DNA end lines up better with TRBJ2-7; the J call may be wrong. The CDR3 extends over 13 amino acids. CDR1 SNHLY and CDR2 FYNNEI come from the germline V gene. CDR3 amino acids: CASSDWVSYEQYF. The CDR3, as DNA: TGTGCCAGCAGTGATTGGGTATCCTACGAGCAGTACTTC.

The rearrangement joins TRBV30 to TRBJ1-1; possible D gene TRBD1, 5 bases. Trimming removed 2 bases from V and 3 bases from J, with 16 bases in between. Germline V gene sequence: CDR1 GTSNPN, CDR2 SVGIG (reference sequence). This CDR3 has 15 amino acids. The CDR3 DNA sequence: TGTGCCTGGAGTCCGGGACTTCGAAAGGACACTGAAGCTTTCTTT. This gives the protein CAWSPGLRKDTEAFF.

In this sample, this clonotype turned up a few times. An end of the junction differs from the germline gene, which may be a read error. This chain connects TRBV4-1 to TRBJ2-7; D is possibly TRBD1 or TRBD2 (6 bases each). The CDR3 contains 13 residues. The germline gives CDR1 MGHRA, CDR2 YSYEKL. CDR3: CASGQVSGDKQYF. As DNA, the CDR3 is TGCGCCAGCGGCCAAGTATCGGGGGACAAGCAGTACTTC.

V usage is TRBV7-2 and J usage is TRBJ2-5, with D maybe TRBD2 (5 bases). CDR3 length equals 15 residues. Germline lookup yields CDR1 SGHTA and CDR2 FQGNSA. The V and J ends lost 1 base and 0 bases respectively, with 9 bases between them. CDR3 region: CASSLEGEYQETQYF. For the CDR3, the DNA is TGTGCCAGCAGCTTAGAGGGAGAATACCAAGAGACCCAGTACTTC.

This clonotype was picked up a small number of times. This chain joins TRBV20-1 and TRBJ2-2; 10 positions match TRBD2. The CDR3 runs 14 residues. The V gene end was trimmed by 4 bases and the J gene end by 5 bases; junction bases not matched to a gene: 4. Germline loops: CDR1 DFQATT, CDR2 SNEGSKA (reference sequence). The chain's CDR3 is CSAILAGETGELFF. DNA for the CDR3: TGCAGTGCTATCCTAGCGGGAGAAACCGGGGAGCTGTTTTTT.

This clonotype appeared many times. One end of the junction does not line up with germline, which may come from a read error. The chain recombines TRBV29-1 with TRBJ1-1; TRBD1 might be the D (5 bases). CDR1 is SQVTM and CDR2 is ANQGSEA in the germline V gene. CDR3 size: 12 residues. The CDR3 nucleotides read TGCAGCGTTGAAGGGTCGTACGGGGGGGTGGTTTTT. Protein: CSVEGSYGGVVF.